This T cell receptor (beta chain) stems from a study of CD8 T cells in ankylosing spondylitis. Per germline, CDR1 DFQATT and CDR2 SNEGSKA (reference sequence). Trimming left V 0 bases short and J 0 bases short, with 9 bases between. The CDR3 covers 15 residues. This clonotype was seen repeatedly, ten times or more. Each CDR3 protein is one row after TCRdb ran MiXCR on the 5' RACE reads. The table shows some 250,000 distinct CDR3 sequences, with 8% to 9.5% occurring only once. The material sequenced was blood, either unsorted or a sorted T cell fraction (not recorded which). The chain uses TRBV20-1 and TRBJ1-3; D not certain. The sequence was collected from a male donor with ankylosing spondylitis or in good health (not recorded which). This CDR3 reads CSARDIGFSGNTIYF. CDR3 DNA: TGCAGTGCTAGAGACATAGGCTTCTCTGGAAACACCATATATTTT.